One and the same sample provided the 10 T cell receptor beta chains below, sequenced in a study of shared T cell receptors in the human thymus. Method: immunoSEQ multiplex PCR; TCRdb's copy keeps in-frame clones and lacks some. Counted here are tens of thousands of clones, roughly 96% occurring once; the ten biggest clones make up around 0.035%. The sample consisted of thymocytes. The origin of the receptors is a human donor.

The V call is TRBV18, the J call TRBJ1-1; D gene unclear. CDR1 is KGHSH, CDR2 LQKENI, per germline. CDR3 length equals 14 residues. The germline V and J ends were trimmed by 3 bases and 7 bases, with 15 bases remaining between them. The CDR3 loop reads CASSPRLAGREAFF. CDR3 DNA sequence: TGTGCCAGCTCACCCCGATTGGCAGGCCGTGAAGCTTTCTTT. Filled out from reference TRBV18 and TRBJ1-1, the complete variable domain reads NAGVMQNPRHLVRRRGQEARLRCSPMKGHSHVYWYRQLPEEGLKFMVYLQKENIIDESGMPKERFSAEFPKEGPSILRIQQVVRGDSAAYFCASSPRLAGREAFFGQGTRLTVV.

This clone was detected once. The chain combines TRBV5-6 with TRBJ1-1; D remains ambiguous. V lost 0 bases and J lost 0, with 9 bases in between. This CDR3 is built from 15 residues. CDR1 and CDR2 (germline): SGHDT, YYEEEE. In DNA form, the CDR3 reads TGTGCCAGCAGCTTGGCCCCAGGAATGAACACTGAAGCTTTCTTT. This codes for CASSLAPGMNTEAFF.

The rearrangement links TRBV19 to TRBJ2-2, with 9 bases lining up with TRBD1. The CDR3 is made up of 17 amino acids. J was trimmed by 3 bases and V by 7 bases; bases with no gene match: 12. Per the germline V gene, CDR1 is LNHDA and CDR2 is SQIVND (reference sequence). The CDR3 spells CASTPLRDRVDTGELFF. CDR3 in DNA: TGTGCCAGTACCCCACTAAGGGACAGGGTGGACACCGGGGAGCTGTTTTTT. Based on the CDR3 plus reference TRBV19 and TRBJ2-2, the full variable domain is DGGITQSPKYLFRKEGQNVTLSCEQNLNHDAMYWYRQDPGQGLRLIYYSQIVNDFQKGDIAEGYSVSREKKESFPLTVTSAQKNPTAFYLCASTPLRDRVDTGELFFGEGSRLTVL.

The chain links TRBV5-1 to TRBJ2-7; TRBD1 might be the D (5 bases). Looked up from germline, CDR1 is SGHRS and CDR2 is YFSETQ. The CDR3 loop spans 14 amino acids. Trimming pared 4 bases from V and 6 bases from J, leaving 17 bases between. This CDR3 is CASSDIRQLPEQYF. CDR3 DNA: TGCGCCAGCAGCGACATTAGACAGTTACCCGAGCAGTACTTC.

This chain joins TRBV18 and TRBJ1-2, with 8 bases lining up with TRBD1. The CDR3 is 14 amino acids. CDR1 is KGHSH and CDR2 is LQKENI in the germline V gene. J was trimmed by 8 bases and V by 6 bases; bases with no gene match: 11. CDR3 coding DNA: TGTGCCAGCTCTCCGGGACAGGTGGGAGAAGGCTACACCTTC. Protein sequence: CASSPGQVGEGYTF.

The genes are TRBV10-1 and TRBJ2-2, with 10 bases identical to TRBD2. The trim removed 7 bases at V and 6 bases at J, leaving 14 bases unmatched. CDR1 is WNHNN and CDR2 is SYGVQD in the germline V gene (reference sequence). The CDR3 consists of 17 residues. The CDR3 DNA sequence: TGCGCCAGCATGCAGCGGGGGGGATACAGGTGGCCCGGGGAGCTGTTTTTT. This codes for CASMQRGGYRWPGELFF.

V gene TRBV11-2 combines with J gene TRBJ2-3; D is unresolved. Per germline, CDR1 SGHAT and CDR2 FQNNGV. This CDR3 contains 14 residues. The V end was cut by 3 bases, the J end by 3 bases, with 10 bases between. The CDR3 region has the DNA TGTGCCAGCAGCTTTGGCAGGAATACAGATACGCAGTATTTT. Translating it yields CASSFGRNTDTQYF.

The V and J genes are TRBV2 and TRBJ2-3; a weak D match, TRBD1 (6 bases). Germline values: CDR1 SNHLY, CDR2 FYNNEI. Trimming shortened V by 6 bases and J by 5 bases, and 12 bases separated the two germline ends. This CDR3 is 13 amino acids long. DNA of the CDR3: TGTGCCAGCAGCCCACAGGGTGGAGATACGCAGTATTTT. This codes for CASSPQGGDTQYF.

This sequence joins TRBV9 and TRBJ1-1; 8 nucleotides align to TRBD1. The CDR3 loop spans 16 amino acids. The junction had 9 bases not matched to a gene; V was cut back by 3 bases and J by 2 bases. Germline CDR1 is SGDLS and CDR2 is YYNGEE. CDR3 sequence (DNA): TGTGCCAGCAGCGGGGAACCGGGACAGGTCAACACTGAAGCTTTCTTT. Residues: CASSGEPGQVNTEAFF.

This clone was found a few times. The J gene is TRBJ1-5, the V gene TRBV15; D is unclear. Between the trimmed V and J ends, which lost 3 bases and 4 bases, there was a span of 10 bases. CDR1 is LNHNV, CDR2 YYDKDF, per germline (reference sequence). The CDR3 runs 14 residues. The CDR3 protein is CATSSTATNQPQHF. The CDR3, as DNA: TGTGCCACCAGCAGCACAGCCACGAATCAGCCCCAGCATTTT.